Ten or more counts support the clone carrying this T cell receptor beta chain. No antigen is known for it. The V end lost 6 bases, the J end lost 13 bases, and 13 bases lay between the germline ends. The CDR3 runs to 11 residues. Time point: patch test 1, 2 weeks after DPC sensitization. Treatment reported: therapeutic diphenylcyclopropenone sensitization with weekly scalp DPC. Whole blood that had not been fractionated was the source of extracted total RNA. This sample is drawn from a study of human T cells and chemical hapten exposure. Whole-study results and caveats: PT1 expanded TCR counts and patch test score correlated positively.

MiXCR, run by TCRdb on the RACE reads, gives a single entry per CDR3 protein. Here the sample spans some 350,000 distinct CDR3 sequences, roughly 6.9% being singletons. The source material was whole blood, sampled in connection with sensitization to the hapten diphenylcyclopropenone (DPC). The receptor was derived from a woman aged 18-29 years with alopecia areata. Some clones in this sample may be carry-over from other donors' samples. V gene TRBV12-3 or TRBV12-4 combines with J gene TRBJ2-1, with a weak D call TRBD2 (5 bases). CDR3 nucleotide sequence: TGTGCCAGCAGCGCAGCAGACTATCAGTTCTTC. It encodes CASSAADYQFF.